The 10 T cell receptor beta chains below were found in one sample sequenced in a study of blood T cell repertoires in COVID-19. Clones were read by immunoSEQ multiplex PCR, and TCRdb kept only the in-frame ones, dropping some. This table holds around 200,000 clones, around four fifths found once. Sequencing was performed on peripheral blood. The receptors were gathered from an elderly woman with active or convalescent COVID-19.

Here the CDR3 reads CASSTRRTSSYNEQFF. CDR3 coding DNA: TGTGCCAGCAGCACCCGACGCACTAGTTCTTACAATGAGCAGTTCTTC. This chain connects TRBV4-2 to TRBJ2-1; tentative D call: TRBD2 (5 bases). CDR1 LGHNA and CDR2 YNFKEQ come from the germline V gene. Deletions cut 5 bases from V and 4 bases from J, with 18 bases between. This CDR3 is 16 amino acids long.

The V gene is TRBV23-1, the J gene TRBJ2-1; TRBD1 aligns across 9 bases. TRBV23-1 is placed among ORFs of uncertain function. The CDR3 covers 21 residues. V was clipped by 8 bases and J by 2 bases; unmatched bases: 25. The CDR3 spells CASGDRAPFDLWTNPYNEQFF. The CDR3, as DNA: TGCGCCAGCGGGGACAGGGCCCCTTTTGATTTGTGGACCAACCCCTACAATGAGCAGTTCTTC.

The chain is built from TRBV11-2 and TRBJ1-2; TRBD1 agrees at 9 bases. V shed 2 bases, J shed 8 bases, and the junction held 15 bases outside the gene matches. The CDR3 has 17 amino acids. Germline CDR1 reads SGHAT; CDR2 reads FQNNGV. The CDR3 DNA reads TGTGCCAGCAGCTTAAGGAGGGGACAGGGTAAAATATCCGGCTACACCTTC. Encoded protein: CASSLRRGQGKISGYTF.

The chain joins TRBV5-1 to TRBJ2-7; 8 bases align to TRBD1. This CDR3 has 16 amino acids. Per germline, CDR1 SGHRS and CDR2 YFSETQ. With 5 bases clipped from V and 6 bases from J, the junction kept 16 bases outside the gene matches. CDR3 sequence reads: CASSKGPWQGAAEQYF. CDR3 DNA: TGCGCCAGCAGTAAGGGCCCATGGCAGGGGGCGGCCGAGCAGTACTTC.

This clone was observed a few times. The rearrangement joins TRBV4-3 to TRBJ2-3; a possible D gene is TRBD2 (7 bases). Germline assignment: CDR1 LGHNA and CDR2 YSLEER. CDR3 length: 15 residues. V lost 1 base and J lost 5, with 13 bases in between. Written as DNA, the CDR3 is TGCGCCAGCAGCCAAGCCAAGGGAGGGGGAGATACGCAGTATTTT. It encodes CASSQAKGGGDTQYF.

The V and J genes are TRBV4-1 and TRBJ2-5, with 7 bases that match TRBD2. Trimming cost V 4 bases and J 5 bases; bases outside gene matches: 7. This CDR3 spans 14 amino acids. CDR1 MGHRA and CDR2 YSYEKL come from the germline V gene. DNA of the CDR3: TGCGCCAGCAGCCCGAAGACTAGCTCGGAGACCCAGTACTTC. Amino acid sequence: CASSPKTSSETQYF.

This chain links TRBV4-3 with TRBJ1-6; a weak D match, TRBD1 (5 bases). This CDR3 comprises 16 residues. V dropped 0 bases and J dropped 4 bases, with 10 bases sitting between them. Germline V lookup: CDR1 LGHNA, CDR2 YSLEER. In DNA form, the CDR3 reads TGCGCCAGCAGCCAAGACGCGGGACGTTATAATTCACCCCTCCACTTT. Its translation is CASSQDAGRYNSPLHF.

The rearrangement uses TRBV2 and TRBJ1-2, with D tentatively TRBD1 (5 bases). Germline CDR1 and CDR2: SNHLY and FYNNEI. Trimming stripped 3 bases from V and 7 bases from J, with 9 bases between. This CDR3 is 12 amino acids long. The CDR3: CASSDSGSGYTF. For the CDR3, the DNA is TGTGCCAGCAGTGACTCAGGGTCTGGCTACACCTTC.

The chain employs TRBV7-9 and TRBJ1-4; D is possibly TRBD1 (5 bases). Germline assignment: CDR1 SEHNR and CDR2 FQNEAQ (reference sequence). CDR3 length equals 14 residues. V lost 4 bases to trimming and J lost 6 bases, with 12 bases between them. The CDR3 reads CASSSGRDDEKLFF. As DNA, the CDR3 is TGTGCCAGCAGCTCCGGCAGGGATGATGAAAAACTGTTTTTT.

J is TRBJ1-3 and V is TRBV5-4, with D tentatively TRBD1 (5 bases). Trimming cost V 4 bases and J 2 bases, with 10 bases left between them. Germline V gene lookup returns CDR1 SGHNT and CDR2 YYREEE (reference sequence). This CDR3 contains 14 residues. CDR3 sequence (DNA): TGTGCCAGCAGCCGGACGGGGGCTGGAAACACCATATATTTT. It encodes CASSRTGAGNTIYF.